This T cell receptor beta chain was found in a study of blood T cell repertoires in COVID-19. About the research overall: Spain, Italy and the United States supplied samples that represented acute and convalescent COVID-19.

The CDR3 contains 14 residues. CDR1 is SGHVS, CDR2 FQNEAQ, per germline. V was cut by 3 bases and J by 5 bases, with 8 bases left in between. In the study's own analysis: Estimated nucleated cell counts came from reference gene primer amplification. Assay: immunoSEQ multiplex PCR; the TCRdb copy retains only in-frame clones and omits some. V and J calls and clone size are given by that table; D and trimming were obtained from the DNA. This table has some 80,000 clones, roughly 90% appearing once. The receptor was derived from a human donor in a cohort sampled during active COVID-19. The sequenced sample consisted of peripheral blood. The chain is built from TRBV7-8 and TRBJ1-6; perhaps TRBD1 as D (5 bases). This CDR3 reads CASSFSGNNSPLHF. In DNA, the CDR3 is TGTGCCAGCAGCTTCTCAGGGAATAATTCACCCCTCCACTTT.